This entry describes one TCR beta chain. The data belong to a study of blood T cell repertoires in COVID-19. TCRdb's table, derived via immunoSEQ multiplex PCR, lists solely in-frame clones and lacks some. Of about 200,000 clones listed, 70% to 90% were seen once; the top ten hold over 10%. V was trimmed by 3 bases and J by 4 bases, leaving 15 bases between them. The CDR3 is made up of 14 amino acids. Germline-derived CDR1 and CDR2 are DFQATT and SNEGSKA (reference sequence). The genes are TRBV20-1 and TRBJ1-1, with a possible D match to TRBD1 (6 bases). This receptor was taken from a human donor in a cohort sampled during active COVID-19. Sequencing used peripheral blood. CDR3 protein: CSASSGGGGTEAFF. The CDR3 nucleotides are TGCAGTGCTAGTTCGGGGGGCGGGGGCACTGAAGCTTTCTTT.